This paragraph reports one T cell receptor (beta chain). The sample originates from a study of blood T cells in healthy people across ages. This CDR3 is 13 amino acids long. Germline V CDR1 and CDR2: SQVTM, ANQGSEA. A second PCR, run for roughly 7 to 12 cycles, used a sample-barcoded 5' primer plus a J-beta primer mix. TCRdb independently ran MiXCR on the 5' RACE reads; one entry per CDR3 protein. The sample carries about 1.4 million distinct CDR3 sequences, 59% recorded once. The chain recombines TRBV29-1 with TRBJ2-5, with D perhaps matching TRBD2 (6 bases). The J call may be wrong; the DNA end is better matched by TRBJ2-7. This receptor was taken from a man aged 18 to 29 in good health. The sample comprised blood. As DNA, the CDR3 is TGCAGCGTTGAAACGGCAGGAGGGGACGAGCAGTACTTC. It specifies CSVETAGGDEQYF.